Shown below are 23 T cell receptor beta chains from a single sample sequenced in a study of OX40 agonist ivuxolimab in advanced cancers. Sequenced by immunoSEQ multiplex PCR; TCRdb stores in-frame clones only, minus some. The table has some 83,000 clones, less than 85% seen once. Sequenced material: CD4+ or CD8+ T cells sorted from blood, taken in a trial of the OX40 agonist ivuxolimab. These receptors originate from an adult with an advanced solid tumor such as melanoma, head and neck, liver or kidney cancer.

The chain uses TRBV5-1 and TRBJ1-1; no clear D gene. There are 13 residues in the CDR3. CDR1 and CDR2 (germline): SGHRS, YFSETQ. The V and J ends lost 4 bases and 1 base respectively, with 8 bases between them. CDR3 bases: TGCGCCAGCAGCCCGACGGGGAACACTGAAGCTTTCTTT. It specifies CASSPTGNTEAFF.

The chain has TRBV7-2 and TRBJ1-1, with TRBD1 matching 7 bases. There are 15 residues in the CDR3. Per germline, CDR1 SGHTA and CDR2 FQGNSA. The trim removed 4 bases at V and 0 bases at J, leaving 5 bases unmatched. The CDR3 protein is CASSSRQGMNTEAFF. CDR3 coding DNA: TGTGCCAGCAGCTCGAGACAGGGAATGAACACTGAAGCTTTCTTT.

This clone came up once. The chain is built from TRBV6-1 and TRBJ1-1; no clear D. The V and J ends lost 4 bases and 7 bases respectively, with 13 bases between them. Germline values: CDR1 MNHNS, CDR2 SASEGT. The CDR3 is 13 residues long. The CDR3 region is CASSVTDGFEAFF. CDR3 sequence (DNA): TGTGCCAGCAGTGTAACGGACGGCTTTGAAGCTTTCTTT.

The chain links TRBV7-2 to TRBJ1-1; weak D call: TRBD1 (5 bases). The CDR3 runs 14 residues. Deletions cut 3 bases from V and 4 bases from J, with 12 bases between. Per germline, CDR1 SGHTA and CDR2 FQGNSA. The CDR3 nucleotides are TGTGCCAGCAGCTTCACAGCAGGGACCACTGAAGCTTTCTTT. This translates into CASSFTAGTTEAFF.

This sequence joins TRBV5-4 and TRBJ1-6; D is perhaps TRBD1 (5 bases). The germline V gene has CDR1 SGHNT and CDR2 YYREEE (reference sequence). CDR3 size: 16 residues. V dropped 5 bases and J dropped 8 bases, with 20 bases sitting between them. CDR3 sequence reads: CASRLGPARGDSPLHF. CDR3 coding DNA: TGTGCCAGCAGGCTTGGTCCAGCCCGGGGGGATTCACCCCTCCACTTT.

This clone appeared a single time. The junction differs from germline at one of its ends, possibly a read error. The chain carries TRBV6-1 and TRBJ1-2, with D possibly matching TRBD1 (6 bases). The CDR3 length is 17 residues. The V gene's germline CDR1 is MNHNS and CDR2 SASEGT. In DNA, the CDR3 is TGTGCCAGCAGTCAAGCAACCGTAGGGACATACAACTATGGCTACACCTTC. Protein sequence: CASSQATVGTYNYGYTF.

Here the CDR3 reads CASSLGQVWPQHF. The CDR3 coding sequence is TGTGCCAGCAGCTTAGGGCAAGTATGGCCCCAGCATTTT. The chain employs TRBV7-8 and TRBJ1-5; D gene unclear. The CDR3 covers 13 residues. CDR1 is SGHVS and CDR2 is FQNEAQ in the germline V gene. V was trimmed by 1 base and J by 9 bases, leaving 10 bases between them.

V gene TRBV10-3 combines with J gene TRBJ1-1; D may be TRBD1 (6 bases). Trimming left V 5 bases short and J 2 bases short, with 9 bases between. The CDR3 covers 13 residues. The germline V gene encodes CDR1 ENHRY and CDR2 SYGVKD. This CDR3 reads CAISRDTNTEAFF. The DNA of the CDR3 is TGTGCCATCAGTCGGGACACCAACACTGAAGCTTTCTTT.

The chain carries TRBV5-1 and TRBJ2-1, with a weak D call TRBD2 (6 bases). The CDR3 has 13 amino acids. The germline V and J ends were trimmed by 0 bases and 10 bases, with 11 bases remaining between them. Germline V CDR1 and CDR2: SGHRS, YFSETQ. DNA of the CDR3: TGCGCCAGCAGCTTGGGCGACGGGAGAGAGCAGTTCTTC. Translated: CASSLGDGREQFF.

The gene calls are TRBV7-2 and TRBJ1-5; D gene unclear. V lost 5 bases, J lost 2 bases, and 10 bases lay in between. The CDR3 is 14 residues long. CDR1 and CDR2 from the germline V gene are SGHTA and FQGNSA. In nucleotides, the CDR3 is TGTGCCAGCAGCCCGAAAGGTGGCAATCAGCCCCAGCATTTT. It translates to CASSPKGGNQPQHF.

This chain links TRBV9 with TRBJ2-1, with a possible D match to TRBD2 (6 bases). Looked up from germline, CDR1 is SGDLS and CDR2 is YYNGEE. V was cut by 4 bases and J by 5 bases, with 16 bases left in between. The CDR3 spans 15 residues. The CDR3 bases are TGTGCCAGCAGCCCCCATAGCGGTTTAAACAATGAGCAGTTCTTC. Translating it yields CASSPHSGLNNEQFF.

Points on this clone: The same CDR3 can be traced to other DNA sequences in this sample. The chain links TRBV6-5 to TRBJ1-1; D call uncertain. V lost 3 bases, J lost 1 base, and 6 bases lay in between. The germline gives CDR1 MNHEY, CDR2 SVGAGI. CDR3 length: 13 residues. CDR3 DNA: TGTGCCAGCAGTTATGGTAGGAACACTGAAGCTTTCTTT. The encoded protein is CASSYGRNTEAFF.

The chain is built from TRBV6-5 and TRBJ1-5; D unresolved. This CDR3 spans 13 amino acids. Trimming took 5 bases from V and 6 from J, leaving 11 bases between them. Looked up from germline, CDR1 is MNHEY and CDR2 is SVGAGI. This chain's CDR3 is CASSPYTGQPQHF. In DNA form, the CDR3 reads TGTGCCAGCAGTCCCTACACGGGTCAGCCCCAGCATTTT.

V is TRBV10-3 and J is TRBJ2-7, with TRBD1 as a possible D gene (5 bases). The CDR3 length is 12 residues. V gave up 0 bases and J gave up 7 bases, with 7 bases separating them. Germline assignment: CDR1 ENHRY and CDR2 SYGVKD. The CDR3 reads CAISESGAEQYF. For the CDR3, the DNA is TGTGCCATCAGTGAGTCAGGGGCGGAGCAGTACTTC.

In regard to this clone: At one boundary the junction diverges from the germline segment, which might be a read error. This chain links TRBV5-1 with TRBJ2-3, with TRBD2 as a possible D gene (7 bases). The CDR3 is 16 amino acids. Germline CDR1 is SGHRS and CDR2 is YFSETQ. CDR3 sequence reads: CASSLLGGASTNTQYF. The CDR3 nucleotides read TGCGCCAGCAGCTTGCTTGGGGGGGCAAGCACAAATACGCAGTATTTT.

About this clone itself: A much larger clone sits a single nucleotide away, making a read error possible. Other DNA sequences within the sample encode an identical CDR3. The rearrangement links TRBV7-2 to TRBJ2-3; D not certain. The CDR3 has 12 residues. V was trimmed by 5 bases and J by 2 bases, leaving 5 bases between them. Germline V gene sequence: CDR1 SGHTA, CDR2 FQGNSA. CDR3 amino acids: CASSPYTDTQYF. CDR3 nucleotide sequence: TGTGCCAGCAGCCCCTACACAGATACGCAGTATTTT. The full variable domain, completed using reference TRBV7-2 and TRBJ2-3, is GAGVSQSPSNKVTEKGKDVELRCDPISGHTALYWYRQSLGQGLEFLIYFQGNSAPDKSGLPSDRFSAERTGGSVSTLTIQRTQQEDSAVYLCASSPYTDTQYFGPGTRLTVL.

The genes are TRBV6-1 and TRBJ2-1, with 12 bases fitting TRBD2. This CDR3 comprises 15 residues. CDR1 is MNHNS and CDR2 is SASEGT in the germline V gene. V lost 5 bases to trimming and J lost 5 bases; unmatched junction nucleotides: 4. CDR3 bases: TGTGCCAGCAGTAGGACTAGCGGGGCGAACAATGAGCAGTTCTTC. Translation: CASSRTSGANNEQFF.

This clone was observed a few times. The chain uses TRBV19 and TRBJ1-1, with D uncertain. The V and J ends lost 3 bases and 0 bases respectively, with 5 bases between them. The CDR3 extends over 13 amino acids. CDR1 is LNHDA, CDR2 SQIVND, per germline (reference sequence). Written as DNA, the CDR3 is TGTGCCAGTAGTATCAGAGTGAACACTGAAGCTTTCTTT. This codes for CASSIRVNTEAFF.

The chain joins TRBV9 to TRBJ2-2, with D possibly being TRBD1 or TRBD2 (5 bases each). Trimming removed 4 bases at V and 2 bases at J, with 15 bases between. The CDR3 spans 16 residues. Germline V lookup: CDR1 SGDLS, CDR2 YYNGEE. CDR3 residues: CASSPHGAPNTGELFF. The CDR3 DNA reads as TGTGCCAGCAGCCCCCACGGGGCACCAAACACCGGGGAGCTGTTTTTT.

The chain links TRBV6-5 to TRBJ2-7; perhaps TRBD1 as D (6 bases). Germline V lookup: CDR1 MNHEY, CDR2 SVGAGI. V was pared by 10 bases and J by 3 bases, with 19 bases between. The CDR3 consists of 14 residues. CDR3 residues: CATTPGGHLYEQYF. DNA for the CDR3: TGTGCCACCACCCCTGGGGGACACCTCTACGAGCAGTACTTC.

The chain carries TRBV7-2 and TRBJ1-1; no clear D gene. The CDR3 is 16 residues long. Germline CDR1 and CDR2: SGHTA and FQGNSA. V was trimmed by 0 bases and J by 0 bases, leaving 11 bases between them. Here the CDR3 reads CASSLARWAMNTEAFF. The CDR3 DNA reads TGTGCCAGCAGCTTAGCCCGCTGGGCCATGAACACTGAAGCTTTCTTT.

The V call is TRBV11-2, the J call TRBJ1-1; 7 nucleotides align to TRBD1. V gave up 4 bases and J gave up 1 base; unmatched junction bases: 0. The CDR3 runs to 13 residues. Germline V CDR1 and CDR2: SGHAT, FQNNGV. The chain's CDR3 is CASSWTGNTEAFF. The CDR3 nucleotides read TGTGCCAGCAGCTGGACAGGGAACACTGAAGCTTTCTTT.

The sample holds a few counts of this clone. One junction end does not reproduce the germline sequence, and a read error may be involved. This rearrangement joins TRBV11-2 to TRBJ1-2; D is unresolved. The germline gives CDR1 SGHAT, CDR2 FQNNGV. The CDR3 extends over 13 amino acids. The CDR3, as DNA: TGTGCCAGCAGCACCACTGGCAGTGGACGGGTCGCCTTC. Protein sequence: CASSTTGSGRVAF.